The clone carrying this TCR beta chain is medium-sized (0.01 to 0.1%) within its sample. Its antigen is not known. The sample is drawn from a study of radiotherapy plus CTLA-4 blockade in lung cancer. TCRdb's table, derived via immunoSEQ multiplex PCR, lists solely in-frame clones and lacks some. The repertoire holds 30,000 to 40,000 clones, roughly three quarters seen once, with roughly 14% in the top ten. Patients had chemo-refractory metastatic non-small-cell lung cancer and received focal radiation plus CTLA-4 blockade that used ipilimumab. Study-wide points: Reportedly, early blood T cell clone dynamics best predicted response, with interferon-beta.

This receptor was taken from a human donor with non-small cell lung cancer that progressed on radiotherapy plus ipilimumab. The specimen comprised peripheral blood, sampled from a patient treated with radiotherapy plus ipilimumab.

The CDR3 here is CSARDGGTIYF. The CDR3 DNA is TGCAGTGCTAGAGATGGGGGCACCATATATTTT. The chain has TRBV20-1 and TRBJ1-3; a weak D match, TRBD1 (5 bases). V was cut by 0 bases and J by 9 bases, with 6 bases left in between. The CDR3 is made up of 11 amino acids. Germline-derived CDR1 and CDR2 are DFQATT and SNEGSKA (reference sequence).